These 5 T cell receptor beta chains were all obtained from the same sample, sequenced in a study of blood T cell repertoires in COVID-19. The data were produced by immunoSEQ multiplex PCR, yet TCRdb's version contains in-frame clones alone and is incomplete. The sample lists 200,000 to 300,000 clones, approximately 86% occurring once. The sequencing sample was made of peripheral blood. The receptors stem from a man in his thirties or forties with active or convalescent COVID-19.

The genes are TRBV5-1 and TRBJ2-2, with 12 bases fitting TRBD2. Germline lookup yields CDR1 SGHRS and CDR2 YFSETQ. The CDR3 is 20 amino acids. V lost 0 bases and J lost 3; bases outside the gene matches: 12. The CDR3 spells CASSLAPLAGGRWDTGELFF. CDR3 nucleotide sequence: TGCGCCAGCAGCTTGGCCCCTCTAGCGGGGGGGCGGTGGGACACCGGGGAGCTGTTTTTT.

The chain couples TRBV7-4 to TRBJ1-4, with D perhaps matching TRBD1 (5 bases). Germline assignment: CDR1 SGHVT and CDR2 SQSDAQ. Trimming took 9 bases from V and 4 from J, leaving 12 bases between them. The CDR3 has 13 amino acids. The CDR3 DNA sequence: TGTGCCAGAGGAGACAGCTATAATGAAAAACTGTTTTTT. Its protein product is CARGDSYNEKLFF.

This clone was detected only a few times. The chain employs TRBV6-1 and TRBJ2-3; 7 bases agree with TRBD1. The junction had 4 bases not matched to a gene; V was cut back by 1 base and J by 3 bases. The germline gives CDR1 MNHNS, CDR2 SASEGT. This CDR3 is built from 15 residues. DNA of the CDR3: TGTGCCAGCAGTGAAGAGGGGACAGATACAGATACGCAGTATTTT. Its translation: CASSEEGTDTDTQYF.

The rearrangement joins TRBV7-8 to TRBJ2-7, with TRBD1 as a possible D gene (6 bases). Trimming left V 1 base short and J 4 bases short, with 17 bases between. The CDR3 loop spans 16 amino acids. CDR1 is SGHVS and CDR2 is FQNEAQ in the germline V gene. The CDR3 bases are TGTGCCAGCAGCTTAGTCACTGGCAGGGGATCTTACGAGCAGTACTTC. This gives the protein CASSLVTGRGSYEQYF.

This chain joins TRBV19 and TRBJ1-1, with no clear D. Per the germline V gene, CDR1 is LNHDA and CDR2 is SQIVND (reference sequence). With 3 bases removed from V and 1 base from J, the gap between germline ends came to 6 bases. The CDR3 is 13 amino acids. The CDR3 sequence: CASSIGPNTEAFF. For the CDR3, the DNA is TGTGCCAGTAGTATTGGGCCGAACACTGAAGCTTTCTTT.